The source of this T cell receptor (beta chain) is a study of regulatory T cells in long-lasting Graves disease. Study-level findings and limits: New patients shared 966 public clonotypes, fewer than the roughly 2,500 shared by persistent patients.

This clonotype was seen many times. Its specificity is unknown. Trimming left V 6 bases short and J 5 bases short, with 8 bases between. The germline V gene has CDR1 SNHLY and CDR2 FYNNEI. The CDR3 is 12 amino acids. Through Arm-PCR of CDR3 regions and iRepertoire HTBI primers, TCR beta libraries were built. TCRdb ran MiXCR on the multiplex PCR reads and lists one entry per CDR3 protein. Of some 460,000 distinct CDR3 sequences in the sample, about 16% were seen once. Time point here: newly diagnosed GD, antithyroid drugs for less than 3 months. PBMC-derived RNA was used for the TCR library. Patient provenance is recorded as an endocrinology department in Xi'an, China. These data also formed part of another study, on T cells in Graves' hyperthyroidism and ophthalmopathy. That study adds: The HTBI primer set was used in a first-round RT-PCR of the TCR CDR3.

The chain is built from TRBV2 and TRBJ2-1; D is uncertain. Sample: peripheral blood mononuclear cells (PBMCs), taken at new diagnosis, from a patient treated with antithyroid drugs. The clonotype was recovered from a man aged 40-49 years with Graves disease. CDR3 in amino acids: CASSPTHNEQFF. The CDR3 coding sequence is TGTGCCAGCAGCCCTACCCACAATGAGCAGTTCTTC. The complete variable domain, with remaining parts taken from reference TRBV2 and TRBJ2-1, reads EPEVTQTPSHQVTQMGQEVILRCVPISNHLYFYWYRQILGQKVEFLVSFYNNEISEKSEIFDDQFSVERPDGSNFTLKIRSTKLEDSAMYFCASSPTHNEQFFGPGTRLTVL.